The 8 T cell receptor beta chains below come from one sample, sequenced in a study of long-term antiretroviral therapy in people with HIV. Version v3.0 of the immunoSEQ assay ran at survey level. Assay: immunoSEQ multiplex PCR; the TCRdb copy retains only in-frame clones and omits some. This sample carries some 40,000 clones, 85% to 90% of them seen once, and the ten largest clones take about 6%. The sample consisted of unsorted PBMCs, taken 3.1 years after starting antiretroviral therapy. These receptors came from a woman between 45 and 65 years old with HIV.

The CDR3 region has the DNA TGTGCCAGCACCCAGACAGACTTCCCCTCTGGGGCCAACGTCCTGACTTTC. As protein: CASTQTDFPSGANVLTF. This chain uses TRBV5-4 with TRBJ2-6, with D possibly TRBD1 on 5 matching bases. The CDR3 runs to 17 residues. Between the trimmed V and J ends, which lost 6 bases and 0 bases, there was a span of 16 bases. Germline V gene sequence: CDR1 SGHNT, CDR2 YYREEE (reference sequence).

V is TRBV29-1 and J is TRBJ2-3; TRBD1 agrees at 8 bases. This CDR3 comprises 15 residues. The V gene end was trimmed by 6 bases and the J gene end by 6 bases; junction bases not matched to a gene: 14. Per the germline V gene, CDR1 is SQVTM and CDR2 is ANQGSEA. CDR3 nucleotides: TGCAGCGTCGGACAGGGAATGGGTTTGTGGGATACGCAGTATTTT. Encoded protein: CSVGQGMGLWDTQYF.

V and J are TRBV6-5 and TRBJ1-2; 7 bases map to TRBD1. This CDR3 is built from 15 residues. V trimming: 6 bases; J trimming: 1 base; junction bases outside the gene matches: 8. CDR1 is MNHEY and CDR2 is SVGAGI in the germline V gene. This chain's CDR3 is CASSRGTERNYGYTF. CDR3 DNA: TGTGCCAGCAGCCGAGGGACAGAACGTAACTATGGCTACACCTTC.

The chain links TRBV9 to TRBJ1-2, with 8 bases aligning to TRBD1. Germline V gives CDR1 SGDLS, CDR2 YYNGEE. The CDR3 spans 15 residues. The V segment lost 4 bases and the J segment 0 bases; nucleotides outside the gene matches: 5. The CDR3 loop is CASSPQDRANYGYTF. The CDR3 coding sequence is TGTGCCAGCAGCCCTCAGGACAGGGCTAACTATGGCTACACCTTC.

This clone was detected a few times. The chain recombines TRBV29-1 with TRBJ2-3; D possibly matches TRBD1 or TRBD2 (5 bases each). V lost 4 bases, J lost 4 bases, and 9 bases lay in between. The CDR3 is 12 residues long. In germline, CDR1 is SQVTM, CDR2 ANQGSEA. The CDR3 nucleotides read TGCAGCGTTGTGGGGACCGCAGATACGCAGTATTTT. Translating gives CSVVGTADTQYF.

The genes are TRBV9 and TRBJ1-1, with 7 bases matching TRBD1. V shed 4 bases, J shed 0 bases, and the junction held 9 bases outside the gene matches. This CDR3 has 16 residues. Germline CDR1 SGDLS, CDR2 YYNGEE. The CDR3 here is CASSPRGGRMNTEAFF. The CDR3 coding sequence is TGTGCCAGCAGCCCGAGAGGGGGCAGAATGAACACTGAAGCTTTCTTT.

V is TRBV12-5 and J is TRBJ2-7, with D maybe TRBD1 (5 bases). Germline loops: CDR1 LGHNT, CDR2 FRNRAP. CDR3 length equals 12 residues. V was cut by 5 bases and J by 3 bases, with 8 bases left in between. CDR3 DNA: TGTGCTAGTGGTCACGACAGCTACGAGCAGTACTTC. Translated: CASGHDSYEQYF.

Here the CDR3 reads CASSQDLNYGYTF. Here the CDR3 DNA reads TGTGCCAGCAGCCAGGACCTAAACTATGGCTACACCTTC. The chain carries TRBV5-5 and TRBJ1-2, with D unclear. CDR3 size: 13 residues. Trimming pared 4 bases from V and 2 bases from J, leaving 9 bases between. Germline-derived CDR1 and CDR2 are SGHKS and YYEKEE (reference sequence).